This T cell receptor beta chain was sequenced during a study of blood T cell repertoires in COVID-19. The wider study: Italy, Spain and the United States were the sources of the convalescent and acute COVID-19 samples. From T cells, B-cell-depleted T cells, or PBMCs came the material, which was cDNA or gDNA.

Original data processing: From reference gene primer amplification, estimates of nucleated cell counts were derived. The method was immunoSEQ multiplex PCR; TCRdb's version includes in-frame clones alone and lacks a portion of them. V, J and clone size derive from that table, while D and trimming were established from the DNA sequence. The table records 130,000 to 150,000 clones, around four fifths of them present only once. This clonotype was sampled from a woman aged 40 to 50 with active or convalescent COVID-19. The specimen was peripheral blood.

CDR3 loop: CASSLQPPNGYTF. The CDR3 nucleotides read TGCGCCAGCAGCTTACAGCCTCCGAATGGCTACACCTTC. The V gene is TRBV5-1, the J gene TRBJ1-2; D gene uncertain. CDR1 is SGHRS and CDR2 is YFSETQ in the germline V gene. V lost 2 bases and J 6 bases, leaving 11 bases between the germline ends. This CDR3 is 13 amino acids long.